The clone carrying this TCR beta chain was picked up many times. Antigen specificity is unknown. Individual cDNA molecules had unique molecular identifiers attached to them by the library. TCRdb redid the calling of the 5' RACE reads with MiXCR, one entry per CDR3 protein. This sample has 130,000 or so distinct CDR3 sequences; approximately 4% occur once, and the top ten carry under 1.5%. These data are taken from a study of human T cells and chemical hapten exposure. Study context: TCR yield per sample varied, mainly due to pooled library volumes.

The total RNA was obtained from whole blood that was not fractionated. Germline CDR1 and CDR2: MNHNS and SASEGT. The CDR3 extends over 14 amino acids. V was trimmed by 11 bases and J by 12 bases, leaving 26 bases between them. General observations from the study: Sensitization with DPC brought no change to TCRs above 1 in 1000 in frequency.

This chain uses TRBV6-1 with TRBJ2-1, with D tentatively TRBD1 (7 bases). The sequence was obtained from a female donor in good health. CDR3 in amino acids: CAGAGTEALHRQFF. The DNA for the CDR3 is TGTGCCGGGGCGGGGACAGAGGCCCTTCACAGGCAGTTCTTC.